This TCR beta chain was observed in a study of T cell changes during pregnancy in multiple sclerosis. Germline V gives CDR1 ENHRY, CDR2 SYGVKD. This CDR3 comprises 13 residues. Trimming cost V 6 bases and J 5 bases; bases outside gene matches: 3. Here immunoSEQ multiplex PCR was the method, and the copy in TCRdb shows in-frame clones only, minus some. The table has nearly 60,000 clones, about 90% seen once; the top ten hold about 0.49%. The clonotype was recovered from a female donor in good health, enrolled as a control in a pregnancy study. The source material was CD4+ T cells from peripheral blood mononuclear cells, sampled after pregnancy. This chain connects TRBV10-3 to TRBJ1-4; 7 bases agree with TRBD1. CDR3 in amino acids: CAISTGQNEKLFF. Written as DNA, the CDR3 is TGTGCCATCAGCACGGGACAGAATGAAAAACTGTTTTTT.